This TCR beta chain comes out of a study of cytomegalovirus exposure and HLA in healthy donors. The germline CDR1 and CDR2 sequences are SNHLY and FYNNEI. With 6 bases removed from V and 3 bases from J, the gap between germline ends came to 8 bases. This CDR3 contains 12 residues. Overall study findings and caveats: Association of a missense DCLRE1C variant with TCR beta V- and J-gene trimming was reported in a later analysis. Follow-up analysis found HLA locus-dependent TCR association rates, highest for DRB1 and lowest for HLA-C. Some segments of the V type, notably TRBV6-2 and TRBV6-3, were excluded as indistinguishable. Sequence variants that were highly shared formed a cluster that was likely a sequencing artifact.

13 Jbeta primers and 60 Vbeta primers were used for the PCR. Profiling relied on immunoSEQ multiplex PCR, and the TCRdb table lists in-frame clones only, not all of them. Of 90,000 to 120,000 clones listed, around 73% are singletons. As concerns this clone: Its antigen is not identified.

The chain couples TRBV2 to TRBJ1-1; D ambiguous. Material for sequencing was PBMCs. The sequence came from a man aged 30-40 years in good health and CMV-seronegative. In DNA form, the CDR3 reads TGTGCCAGCAGGGCCCTCCACACTGAAGCTTTCTTT. Its protein product is CASRALHTEAFF. The whole variable domain, filled in from reference TRBV2 and TRBJ1-1, reads EPEVTQTPSHQVTQMGQEVILRCVPISNHLYFYWYRQILGQKVEFLVSFYNNEISEKSEIFDDQFSVERPDGSNFTLKIRSTKLEDSAMYFCASRALHTEAFFGQGTRLTVV.